The T cell receptor beta chain described here comes from a study of T cell changes during pregnancy in multiple sclerosis. The CDR3 covers 13 residues. The V end was cut by 0 bases, the J end by 4 bases, with 6 bases between. Germline V lookup: CDR1 SGHDN, CDR2 FVKESK. Measured with immunoSEQ multiplex PCR; TCRdb has only the in-frame clones, and not every one. The sample includes 70,000 to 95,000 clones, roughly 93% of them seen just once. The source material was peripheral blood, sampled in the second trimester of pregnancy. This TCR derives from a female donor with multiple sclerosis, enrolled in a pregnancy study. The chain combines TRBV14 with TRBJ1-2; D is uncertain. CDR3 DNA sequence: TGTGCCAGCAGCCAAGACAGGATCTATGGCTACACCTTC. Amino acids: CASSQDRIYGYTF.